Listed here are 27 T cell receptor beta chains from one sample, sequenced in a study of CD8 T cells in Susac syndrome (dated by TCRdb to between 2017 and 2020). The method behind the library was the immunoSEQ multiplex PCR assay. RNA was extracted with the RNeasy kit and 0.5 to 1 ug was reverse transcribed using random hexamers. TCRdb reprocessing: public reads trimmed at Q25 with fastp, clones called with MiXCR, in-frame beta chains kept. Each entry merges the rows of one CDR3 protein and shows their most common DNA and genes. The sample table shows about 140,000 distinct CDR3 sequences, and roughly 94% are seen once. The biggest ten clones account for 0.13% to 0.15% of the sample. Input material: CD4+ T cells from PBMCs. These receptors were taken from a human donor with Susac syndrome.

The chain joins TRBV19 to TRBJ2-5; the match to TRBD2 covers 11 bases. CDR1 is LNHDA, CDR2 SQIVND, per germline (reference sequence). Germline trimming cut 4 bases from V and 2 bases from J; bases unmatched to any gene: 9. The CDR3 runs 17 residues. The CDR3 spells CASSRTSGRRLQETQYF. The DNA of the CDR3 is TGTGCCAGTAGTAGGACTAGCGGGCGCCGATTACAAGAGACCCAGTACTTC.

The gene calls are TRBV28 and TRBJ2-5; D is uncertain. From germline, CDR1 is MDHEN and CDR2 SYDVKM. The CDR3 has 11 residues. V was shortened by 8 bases and J by 3 bases, with 7 bases between the two germline ends. In DNA, the CDR3 is TGTGCCAGCGCTCTCGAAGAGACCCAGTACTTC. Amino acid sequence: CASALEETQYF.

The chain links TRBV9 to TRBJ2-2, with unresolved D. This CDR3 is built from 14 residues. The V gene's germline CDR1 is SGDLS and CDR2 YYNGEE. Trimming pared 6 bases from V and 1 base from J, leaving 10 bases between. CDR3 sequence: CASTHTQNTGELFF. The CDR3 DNA is TGTGCCAGCACCCACACTCAGAACACCGGGGAGCTGTTTTTT.

This rearrangement joins TRBV7-3 to TRBJ2-7; TRBD2 agrees at 8 bases. CDR3 length equals 13 residues. V trimming: 3 bases; J trimming: 6 bases; junction bases outside the gene matches: 4. The germline gives CDR1 SGHTA, CDR2 FQGTGA. CDR3 protein: CASSFKRGLEQYF. The CDR3 DNA follows: TGTGCCAGCAGCTTTAAGCGGGGGCTCGAGCAGTACTTC.

CDR3 coding DNA: TGCAGTGCCCTGGGACGGGGTAATGAAAAACTGTTTTTT. Translation gives CSALGRGNEKLFF. V usage is TRBV20-1 and J usage is TRBJ1-4, with D maybe TRBD1 (5 bases). Per germline, CDR1 DFQATT and CDR2 SNEGSKA (reference sequence). The CDR3 contains 13 residues. V lost 6 bases and J lost 4, with 12 bases in between.

The chain links TRBV29-1 to TRBJ2-1, with D perhaps TRBD1 (5 bases). V was shortened by 4 bases and J by 10 bases, with 11 bases between the two germline ends. Germline CDR1 is SQVTM and CDR2 is ANQGSEA. This CDR3 is 11 amino acids long. For the CDR3, the DNA is TGCAGCGTTGCCAGGGAAGGAGAGCAGTTCTTC. The encoded protein is CSVAREGEQFF.

The chain couples TRBV18 to TRBJ2-5, with 7 bases identical to TRBD1. J gave up 1 base and V 4 bases, and 3 bases lay outside the gene matches. CDR3 length: 14 residues. CDR1 and CDR2 (germline): KGHSH, LQKENI. The CDR3 DNA reads TGTGCCAGCTCACGGGGACAGCTCCAAGAGACCCAGTACTTC. It yields the protein CASSRGQLQETQYF.

The chain employs TRBV13 and TRBJ1-2; 10 nucleotides line up with TRBD1. Germline V gene data show CDR1 as PRHDT and CDR2 as FYEKMQ (reference sequence). This CDR3 comprises 14 residues. Losses at the gene ends were 4 bases for V and 4 bases for J; bases not matched to a gene: 3. The CDR3 sequence: CASSSRDRGYGYTF. Written as DNA, the CDR3 is TGTGCCAGCAGCTCCCGGGACAGGGGCTATGGCTACACCTTC.

DNA of the CDR3: TGTGCCAGCAGTATGGGGCCCGCTAACTATGGCTACACCTTC. It encodes CASSMGPANYGYTF. This sequence joins TRBV6-5 and TRBJ1-2, with D possibly being TRBD1 (5 bases). The CDR3 length is 14 residues. V was pared by 5 bases and J by 0 bases, with 10 bases between. Germline V CDR1 and CDR2: MNHEY, SVGAGI.

The CDR3 nucleotides are TGCAGTGCTAGAGATCGTGCGGTTCCCAATCAGCCCCAGCATTTT. It is translated as CSARDRAVPNQPQHF. The J gene is TRBJ1-5, the V gene TRBV20-1; no definite D call. The CDR3 totals 15 residues. The germline CDR1 and CDR2 sequences are DFQATT and SNEGSKA (reference sequence). The V end was cut by 0 bases, the J end by 3 bases, with 12 bases between.

The chain links TRBV20-1 to TRBJ1-1; 10 bases are shared with TRBD1. Germline CDR1 and CDR2: DFQATT and SNEGSKA (reference sequence). The length of the CDR3 is 16 residues. J was trimmed by 1 base and V by 0 bases; bases with no gene match: 5. CDR3 residues: CSARDRTGGGNTEAFF. CDR3 bases: TGCAGTGCTAGAGATCGGACAGGGGGAGGGAACACTGAAGCTTTCTTT.

The genes are TRBV9 and TRBJ2-5; D gene ambiguous. There are 14 residues in the CDR3. Trimming left V 0 bases short and J 3 bases short, with 9 bases between. Germline V gene sequence: CDR1 SGDLS, CDR2 YYNGEE. The CDR3 DNA follows: TGTGCCAGCAGCGTAGACGGGTTTGAAGAGACCCAGTACTTC. It yields the protein CASSVDGFEETQYF.

The chain has TRBV14 and TRBJ2-3; D might be TRBD2 (5 bases). CDR1 SGHDN and CDR2 FVKESK come from the germline V gene. CDR3 length equals 17 residues. V was trimmed by 1 base and J by 4 bases, leaving 18 bases between them. CDR3 bases: TGTGCCAGCAGCCAAGTTCGCGGCGGGTTGAGTCCAGATACGCAGTATTTT. Amino acids: CASSQVRGGLSPDTQYF.

The chain combines TRBV21-1 with TRBJ1-3; TRBD1 reflects the table's D call only, with no check against the DNA. TRBV21-1 is a known pseudogene. CDR3 length: 17 amino acids. CDR3: CASSKRDSPSSGNTIYF. In DNA, the CDR3 is TGTGCCAGCAGCAAAAGGGACAGCCCGAGCTCTGGAAACACCATATATTTT.

The table lists this clonotype with a count of one. This chain joins TRBV14 and TRBJ1-5, with D unresolved. Germline loops: CDR1 SGHDN, CDR2 FVKESK. The CDR3 is made up of 13 amino acids. V was clipped by 0 bases and J by 6 bases, with 6 bases between them. CDR3 DNA sequence: TGTGCCAGCAGCCAAGATAGGACTCAGCCCCAGCATTTT. It specifies CASSQDRTQPQHF.

The table lists this clonotype with a count of one. The rearrangement links TRBV30 to TRBJ2-6, with 10 bases fitting TRBD1. The germline gives CDR1 GTSNPN, CDR2 SVGIG (reference sequence). V dropped 8 bases and J dropped 0; count of bases not matched to a gene: 7. This CDR3 has 16 amino acids. The DNA of the CDR3 is TGTGCCGGAGACAGGGGGCAAGACTCTGGGGCCAACGTCCTGACTTTC. This codes for CAGDRGQDSGANVLTF.

The rearrangement links TRBV12-3 or TRBV12-4 to TRBJ2-5, with a tentative D call TRBD1 (6 bases). The CDR3 sequence is 11 residues long. V shed 9 bases and J shed 5 bases, with 10 bases lying between them. CDR3 bases: TGTGCCAGTCAGGGGCAGGAGACCCAGTACTTC. It is translated as CASQGQETQYF.

The chain couples TRBV5-1 to TRBJ2-2; perhaps D is TRBD1 or TRBD2 (5 bases each). Germline CDR1 reads SGHRS; CDR2 reads YFSETQ. The CDR3 has 17 residues. The ends were cut back, 4 bases at V and 0 bases at J, with 16 bases in the middle. CDR3: CASSLARGAANTGELFF. DNA for the CDR3: TGCGCCAGCAGCCTGGCCAGAGGGGCCGCGAACACCGGGGAGCTGTTTTTT.

The rearrangement joins TRBV29-1 to TRBJ1-2; no clear D. This CDR3 spans 13 amino acids. Germline V gene lookup returns CDR1 SQVTM and CDR2 ANQGSEA. V lost 4 bases and J 8 bases, leaving 17 bases between the germline ends. CDR3 bases: TGCAGCGTTGGCCCGACCGAACTTGGGGGCTACACCTTC. This sequence encodes CSVGPTELGGYTF.

As to this clonotype: Relative to the germline gene, one junction end is altered; a read error may explain this. The chain is built from TRBV12-3 or TRBV12-4 and TRBJ2-7; D unclear. The CDR3 contains 12 residues. The CDR3 sequence is CASSLSGTSMNF. CDR3 DNA: TGTGCCAGCAGTTTAAGTGGTACCAGCATGAACTTC.

The chain employs TRBV9 and TRBJ1-1; D might be TRBD1 (5 bases). V lost 3 bases and J 2 bases, leaving 14 bases between the germline ends. The CDR3 totals 15 residues. The germline V gene encodes CDR1 SGDLS and CDR2 YYNGEE. The DNA of the CDR3 is TGTGCCAGCAGCGGTACCTCGACAGACAACACTGAAGCTTTCTTT. This encodes CASSGTSTDNTEAFF.

The gene calls are TRBV30 and TRBJ1-4; D is undetermined. Looked up from germline, CDR1 is GTSNPN and CDR2 is SVGIG (reference sequence). CDR3 size: 13 residues. The ends were cut back, 1 base at V and 4 bases at J, with 7 bases in the middle. CDR3 amino acids: CAWSEQNNEKLFF. CDR3 DNA: TGTGCCTGGAGTGAACAGAATAATGAAAAACTGTTTTTT.

This clonotype appeared once. The chain employs TRBV6-5 and TRBJ1-2; a weak D match, TRBD1 (6 bases). Germline values: CDR1 MNHEY, CDR2 SVGAGI. This CDR3 region has 14 residues. V was shortened by 5 bases and J by 4 bases, with 14 bases between the two germline ends. The CDR3 reads CASSAGGGPYGYTF. In DNA form, the CDR3 reads TGTGCCAGCAGTGCCGGAGGGGGACCCTATGGCTACACCTTC.

The CDR3: CASSYSEGQGEQFF. DNA of the CDR3: TGTGCCAGCAGTTATTCTGAGGGGCAGGGTGAGCAGTTCTTC. The chain employs TRBV6-6 and TRBJ2-1; D tentatively reads TRBD1 or TRBD2 (5 bases each). The CDR3 is 14 residues long. Germline assignment: CDR1 MNHNY and CDR2 SVGAGI (reference sequence). The V end was cut by 3 bases, the J end by 9 bases, with 15 bases between.

The chain couples TRBV9 to TRBJ2-7; 9 positions match TRBD2. CDR1 and CDR2 from the germline V gene are SGDLS and YYNGEE. The CDR3 totals 14 residues. The V gene end was trimmed by 2 bases and the J gene end by 5 bases; junction bases not matched to a gene: 5. CDR3 residues: CASSVGLAVHEQYF. The CDR3 DNA reads as TGTGCCAGCAGCGTGGGACTAGCTGTCCACGAGCAGTACTTC.

This chain uses TRBV12-3 or TRBV12-4 with TRBJ1-2; D uncertain. Trimming removed 2 bases from V and 5 bases from J, with 6 bases in between. The length of the CDR3 is 12 residues. CDR3 nucleotide sequence: TGTGCCAGCAGTTTACCCTTATATGGCTACACCTTC. It specifies CASSLPLYGYTF.

The J gene is TRBJ2-1, the V gene TRBV24-1; maybe TRBD2 (5 bases). Trimming stripped 9 bases from V and 9 bases from J, with 17 bases between. This CDR3 has 13 amino acids. Germline V gene lookup returns CDR1 KGHDR and CDR2 SFDVKD. The CDR3 is CATLGPSEGEQFF. The CDR3 DNA follows: TGTGCCACCCTTGGACCGTCAGAGGGTGAGCAGTTCTTC.